This TCR beta chain was identified during a study of tumor-infiltrating lymphocytes in oesophageal squamous cell carcinoma. CDR1 is MNHEY and CDR2 is SVGEGT in the germline V gene. The CDR3 length is 13 residues. From the PCR reads, TCRdb called clonotypes with MiXCR, one entry per CDR3 protein. Here the sample spans nearly 20,000 distinct CDR3 sequences, less than 50% being singletons. Sequencing used blood. J is TRBJ2-5 and V is TRBV6-2 or TRBV6-3; possible D gene TRBD1, 5 bases. The end of the DNA aligns better with TRBJ2-1, so the J call may be wrong. The sequence derives from a male donor with esophageal squamous cell carcinoma. The CDR3 coding sequence is TGTGCCAGCAGTTACCCATGGACAAATGAGCAGTTCTTC. Amino acids: CASSYPWTNEQFF.